This TCR beta chain was captured by sequencing in a study of T cells in women clearing cervical HPV infection. Study-level background: Cases' blood sampling followed lesion detection by median around 23 weeks (90 to 200). Study conclusions and caveats: CIN3+ cases had significantly higher TCR repertoire richness than controls, but evenness did not differ. Timing of associations relative to infection is unclear; T-cell subsets were not isolated.

Dot-blot hybridization genotyped cervical HPV amplified with MY09/MY11 PCR. Generated by immunoSEQ multiplex PCR, the TCRdb table keeps only in-frame clones and is missing some. Its table lists about 25,000 clones. With regard to this clone: Its antigen is currently unknown. The sequence runs out 3 residues before the end of the CDR3; the remainder is reconstructed from the germline J gene.

Germline CDR1 is LNHDA and CDR2 is SQIVND (reference sequence). This CDR3 region has 13 residues. V was clipped by 6 bases and J by 4 bases, with 12 bases between them. Sequenced input: blood buffy coat. The rearrangement uses TRBV19 and TRBJ1-2; D perhaps matches TRBD1 (6 bases). The source is a woman between 18 and 69 years old with a cervical HPV16 infection that either progressed to CIN3+ or cleared (not recorded which). The sequenced part of the CDR3 DNA is TGTGCCAGTAGGACCTCGGACAGCTATGGC. Encoded protein: CASRTSDSYG. The entire CDR3 sequence reads CASRTSDSYGYTF.